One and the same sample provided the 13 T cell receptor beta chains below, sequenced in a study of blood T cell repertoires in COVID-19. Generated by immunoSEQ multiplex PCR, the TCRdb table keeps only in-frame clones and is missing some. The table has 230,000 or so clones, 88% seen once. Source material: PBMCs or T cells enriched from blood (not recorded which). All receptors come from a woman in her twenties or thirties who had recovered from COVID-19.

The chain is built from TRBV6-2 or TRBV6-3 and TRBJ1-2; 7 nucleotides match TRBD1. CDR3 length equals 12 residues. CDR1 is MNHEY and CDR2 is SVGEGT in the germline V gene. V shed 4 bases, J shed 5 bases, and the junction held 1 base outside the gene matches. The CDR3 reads CASSWDRYGYTF. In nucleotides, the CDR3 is TGTGCCAGCAGTTGGGACAGATATGGCTACACCTTC.

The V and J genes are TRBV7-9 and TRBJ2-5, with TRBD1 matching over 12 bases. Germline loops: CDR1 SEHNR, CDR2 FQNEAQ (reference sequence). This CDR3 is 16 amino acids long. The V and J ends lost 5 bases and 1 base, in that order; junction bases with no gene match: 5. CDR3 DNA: TGTGCCAGCAGCGGTCGGGACAGGGGGCCCCAAGAGACCCAGTACTTC. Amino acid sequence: CASSGRDRGPQETQYF.

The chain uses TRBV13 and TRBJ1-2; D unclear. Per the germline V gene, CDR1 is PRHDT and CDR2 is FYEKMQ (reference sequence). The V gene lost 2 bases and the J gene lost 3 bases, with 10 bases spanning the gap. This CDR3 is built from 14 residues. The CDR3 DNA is TGTGCCAGCAGCTTAAACAGCTTAGACTATGGCTACACCTTC. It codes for CASSLNSLDYGYTF.

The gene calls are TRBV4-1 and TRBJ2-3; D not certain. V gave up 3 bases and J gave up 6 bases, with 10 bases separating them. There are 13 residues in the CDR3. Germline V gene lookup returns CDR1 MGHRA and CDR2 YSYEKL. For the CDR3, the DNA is TGCGCCAGCAGCCAGCTAGGAGCGGATACGCAGTATTTT. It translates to CASSQLGADTQYF.

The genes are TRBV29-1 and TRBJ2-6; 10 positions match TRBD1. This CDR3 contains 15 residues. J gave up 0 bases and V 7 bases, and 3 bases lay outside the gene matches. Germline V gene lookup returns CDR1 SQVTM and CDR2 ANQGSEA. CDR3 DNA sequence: TGCAGCGCTGGACAGGGGGGCTCTGGGGCCAACGTCCTGACTTTC. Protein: CSAGQGGSGANVLTF.

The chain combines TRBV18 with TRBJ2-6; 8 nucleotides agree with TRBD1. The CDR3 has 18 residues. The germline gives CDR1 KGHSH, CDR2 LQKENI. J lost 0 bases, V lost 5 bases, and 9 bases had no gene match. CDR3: CASSALDRALSGANVLTF. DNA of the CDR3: TGTGCCAGCTCAGCATTGGACAGGGCCCTCTCTGGGGCCAACGTCCTGACTTTC.

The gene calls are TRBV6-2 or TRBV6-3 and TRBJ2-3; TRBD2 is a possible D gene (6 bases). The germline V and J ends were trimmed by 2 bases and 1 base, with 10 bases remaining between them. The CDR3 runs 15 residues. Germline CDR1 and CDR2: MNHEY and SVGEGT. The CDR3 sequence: CASSYEGGGTDTQYF. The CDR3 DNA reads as TGTGCCAGCAGTTACGAGGGCGGGGGCACAGATACGCAGTATTTT.

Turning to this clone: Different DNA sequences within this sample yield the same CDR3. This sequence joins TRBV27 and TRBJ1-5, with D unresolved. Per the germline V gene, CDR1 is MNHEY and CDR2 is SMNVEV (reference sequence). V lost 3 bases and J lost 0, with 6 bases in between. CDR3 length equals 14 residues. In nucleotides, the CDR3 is TGTGCCAGCAGTTTTTCGGGTAGCAATCAGCCCCAGCATTTT. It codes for CASSFSGSNQPQHF.

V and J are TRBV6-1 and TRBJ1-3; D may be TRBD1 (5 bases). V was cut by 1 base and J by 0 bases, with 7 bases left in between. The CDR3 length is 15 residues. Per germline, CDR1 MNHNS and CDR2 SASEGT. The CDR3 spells CASSEGGASGNTIYF. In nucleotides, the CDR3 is TGTGCCAGCAGTGAAGGGGGCGCCTCTGGAAACACCATATATTTT.

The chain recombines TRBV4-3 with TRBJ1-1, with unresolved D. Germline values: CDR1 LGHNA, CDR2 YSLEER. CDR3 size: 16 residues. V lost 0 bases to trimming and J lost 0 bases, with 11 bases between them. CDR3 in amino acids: CASSQDFNSMNTEAFF. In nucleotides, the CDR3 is TGCGCCAGCAGCCAAGATTTCAACAGTATGAACACTGAAGCTTTCTTT.

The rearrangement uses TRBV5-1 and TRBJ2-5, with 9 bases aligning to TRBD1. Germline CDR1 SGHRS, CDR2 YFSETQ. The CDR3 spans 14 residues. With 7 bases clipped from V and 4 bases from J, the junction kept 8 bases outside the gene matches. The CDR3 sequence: CASEPGTGSETQYF. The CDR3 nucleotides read TGCGCCAGCGAACCCGGGACAGGGTCAGAGACCCAGTACTTC.

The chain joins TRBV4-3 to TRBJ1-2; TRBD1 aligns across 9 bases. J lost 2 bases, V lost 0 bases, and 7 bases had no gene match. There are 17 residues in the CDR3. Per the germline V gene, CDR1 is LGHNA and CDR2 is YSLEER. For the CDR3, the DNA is TGCGCCAGCAGCCAAGAATTACGACAGGGGGGAAACTATGGCTACACCTTC. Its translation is CASSQELRQGGNYGYTF.

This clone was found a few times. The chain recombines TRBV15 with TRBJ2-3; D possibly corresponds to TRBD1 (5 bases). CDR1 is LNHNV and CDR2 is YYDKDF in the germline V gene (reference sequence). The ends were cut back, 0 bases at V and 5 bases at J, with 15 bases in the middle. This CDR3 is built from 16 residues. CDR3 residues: CATSREQALRGDTQYF. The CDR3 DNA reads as TGTGCCACCAGCAGAGAACAGGCTCTCCGAGGAGATACGCAGTATTTT.